This T cell receptor (beta chain) was documented in a study of blood T cell repertoires in COVID-19 (dated by TCRdb to between 2020 and 2021). For the wider study: Samples covering the acute and convalescent phases of COVID-19 were provided by collaborators in the United States, Italy and Spain. HLA class I and class II types, where available, came from metadata supplied by the sample provider rather than from assay-based typing. The dataset comprised deeply sampled blood TCRbeta repertoires from subjects exposed to, actively infected with, or recovered from COVID-19. A de-identified subject ID, COVID-19 status, age in years and sex were almost always included in the sample metadata. The material from the prospective study consisted of cDNA or gDNA derived from T cells, B-cell-depleted T cells, or PBMCs. The repertoires were released in a freely available public database meant as a resource for research on the immune response to SARS-CoV-2. Samples came from the ongoing ImmuneRACE study (first 160 participants) plus 1,254 subjects from 6 global collaborators.

CDR1 SNHLY and CDR2 FYNNEI were looked up in the germline V gene. The CDR3 measures 19 amino acids from cysteine to phenylalanine. The only DNA kept is the CDR3, 57 bases in frame from the first base. The germline V end is reduced by 4 bases and the J end by 6 bases; junction bases left unmatched: 17. Whole blood was collected in K2EDTA tubes by collaborating institutions according to the institutions' own protocols. For TCRbeta analysis, collaborators shipped samples as frozen whole blood, isolated PBMCs, or DNA extracted from either of those sample types. What the authors observed across the whole study: How much clinical and demographic metadata was included differed by source and by participant, and the metadata was provided uncurated.

TCRbeta CDR3 regions were amplified from genomic DNA by means of the immunoSEQ Assay, a bias-controlled multiplex PCR. Under the source paper's analysis protocol: Within the assay, amplification of reference gene primers was used to estimate how many nucleated cells each sample contained. To quantify the absolute abundance of each unique TCRbeta CDR3 rearrangement, sequence reads were collapsed and filtered. For each sample, productive Simpson clonality was calculated as the square root of Simpson's diversity index across productive rearrangements. TCRdb holds this immuneACCESS table with in-frame rearrangements only. Some clones are missing; in checked studies, unresolved V genes explain under half, and the rest has no known cause. From that table come the V and J calls and clone size; the DNA was used to work out D and trimming. The sample contains some 140,000 clones, less than 90% of them found a single time. The ten largest clones capture over 1.1% of the sample.

About this clone: What antigen it recognizes has not been identified. No quality values exist for individual bases; no much larger clone is one base distant.

The V and J genes are TRBV2 and TRBJ1-6, with 8 bases aligning to TRBD1. This clonotype was obtained from a man aged 60 to 69 with acute or convalescent COVID-19. Material: peripheral blood. The sequence in DNA is TGTGCCAGCAGTGCGGTACATGGGACAGGAGACAACTTTAATTCACCCCTCCACTTT. Its coded protein is CASSAVHGTGDNFNSPLHF. Where the CDR3 stops, the reference TRBV2 and TRBJ1-6 genes take over; the full variable domain is EPEVTQTPSHQVTQMGQEVILRCVPISNHLYFYWYRQILGQKVEFLVSFYNNEISEKSEIFDDQFSVERPDGSNFTLKIRSTKLEDSAMYFCASSAVHGTGDNFNSPLHFGNGTRLTVT.